This TCR beta chain was found in a study of T cells in women clearing cervical HPV infection. Sequencing was performed with immunoSEQ multiplex PCR; in TCRdb, only in-frame clones are kept and a portion is missing. Here the sample table reports some 37,000 clones. Details on this clone: The CDR3 end is not reached by the read, which stops 3 residues before it; the germline J gene fills it in.

J was trimmed by 7 bases and V by 6 bases; bases with no gene match: 18. Germline assignment: CDR1 SNHLY and CDR2 FYNNEI. The CDR3 loop spans 17 amino acids. Sequencing was carried out using blood buffy coat. This chain joins TRBV2 and TRBJ2-1; 7 bases are a match to TRBD1. This TCR was recovered from a woman aged 18 to 75 with a cervical HPV16 infection that either progressed to CIN3+ or cleared (not recorded which). The CDR3 reads CASSPLRGLALVNEQFF. The part of the CDR3 DNA that was read is TGTGCCAGCAGCCCACTTAGGGGGCTAGCTTTAGTAAATGAG.